These 4 T cell receptor beta chains were sequenced from one sample in a study of T and B cells in COVID-19 patients. BIOMED2 TRB-A/B primer pools were used in multiplex TRB PCR. TCRdb analysed the multiplex PCR reads with MiXCR anew, one entry per CDR3 protein. This sample has around 12,000 distinct CDR3 sequences, with roughly 30% found just once. TRB was amplified from about 250-500 ng of blood genomic DNA. What was sequenced was blood. The receptors shown here come from a human donor who had recovered from COVID-19.

The chain employs TRBV5-5 and TRBJ1-2, with unresolved D. V lost 2 bases and J 4 bases, leaving 12 bases between the germline ends. The CDR3 loop spans 14 amino acids. Germline V gene lookup returns CDR1 SGHKS and CDR2 YYEKEE (reference sequence). The CDR3 DNA is TGTGCCAGCAGCTTAGACGGAGAGGGCTATGGCTACACCTTC. As protein: CASSLDGEGYGYTF.

The V call is TRBV19, the J call TRBJ1-5, with D unresolved. This CDR3 comprises 15 residues. In germline, CDR1 is LNHDA, CDR2 SQIVND (reference sequence). V shed 5 bases and J shed 2 bases, with 13 bases lying between them. The CDR3 coding sequence is TGTGCCAGTAGTTTCCGGGAAGGAGGCAATCAGCCCCAGCATTTT. It yields the protein CASSFREGGNQPQHF.

This clonotype was detected only a few times. V usage is TRBV27 and J usage is TRBJ1-2, with a tentative D call TRBD1 (5 bases). The V gene's germline CDR1 is MNHEY and CDR2 SMNVEV (reference sequence). The CDR3 has 13 amino acids. V lost 5 bases and J lost 5, with 12 bases in between. CDR3 in amino acids: CASSGGALYGYTF. The CDR3 bases are TGTGCCAGCAGTGGGGGAGCTCTTTATGGCTACACCTTC.

By sample fraction, this clonotype is medium-sized. This chain uses TRBV29-1 with TRBJ1-2, with a possible D match to TRBD1 (5 bases). Deletions cut 6 bases from V and 2 bases from J, with 16 bases between. Germline V lookup: CDR1 SQVTM, CDR2 ANQGSEA. This CDR3 spans 14 amino acids. The chain's CDR3 is CSVTSRGRNYGYTF. The CDR3, as DNA: TGCAGCGTCACGTCCCGGGGACGGAACTATGGCTACACCTTC.